The next 15 T cell receptor beta chains were all read from a single sample in a study of blood T cells in healthy people across ages. It was with a sample-barcoded 5' primer and a J-beta primer mix that a second PCR of about 7 to 12 cycles was run. In TCRdb, the 5' RACE reads were re-called with MiXCR into one record per CDR3 protein. The sample shows 1.5 million or so distinct CDR3 sequences, about 45% of them seen only once. The sample consisted of blood. Receptor source: a woman under 30 in good health.

Regarding this clonotype: Mismatch with germline at one junction end may stem from a read error. The chain has TRBV6-6 and TRBJ1-2; 7 bases match TRBD1. The CDR3 is made up of 13 amino acids. Germline V gives CDR1 MNHNY, CDR2 SVGAGI (reference sequence). The chain's CDR3 is CVSSDRANYGYTF. The CDR3 DNA reads TGTGTCAGCAGTGACAGGGCTAACTATGGCTACACCTTC.

This chain joins TRBV5-1 and TRBJ2-5; 7 bases agree with TRBD2. The DNA end is more similar to TRBJ2-7, so the J call may be wrong. CDR1 SGHRS and CDR2 YFSETQ come from the germline V gene. CDR3 length equals 14 residues. In nucleotides, the CDR3 is TGCGCCAGCAGCTTTGCGGGAGAGGACGACGAGCAGTACTTC. The encoded protein is CASSFAGEDDEQYF.

The chain carries TRBV5-1 and TRBJ2-7; 8 bases line up with TRBD2. This CDR3 has 14 amino acids. Germline CDR1 reads SGHRS; CDR2 reads YFSETQ. V lost 4 bases and J lost 1; bases outside the gene matches: 4. This chain's CDR3 is CASSTLAGSYEQYF. In DNA, the CDR3 is TGCGCCAGCAGCACCTTAGCGGGATCCTACGAGCAGTACTTC.

V usage is TRBV4-1 and J usage is TRBJ2-7; D is undetermined. CDR1 MGHRA and CDR2 YSYEKL come from the germline V gene. There are 12 residues in the CDR3. Trimming cost V 3 bases and J 7 bases, with 10 bases left between them. CDR3 in amino acids: CASSHGKSEQYF. Written as DNA, the CDR3 is TGCGCCAGCAGCCATGGGAAGAGTGAGCAGTACTTC.

This chain links TRBV5-5 with TRBJ2-1; D is possibly TRBD2 (5 bases). With 2 bases removed from V and 10 bases from J, the gap between germline ends came to 19 bases. This CDR3 spans 15 amino acids. Germline lookup yields CDR1 SGHKS and CDR2 YYEKEE (reference sequence). CDR3 sequence: CASSFSTMGSYEQFF. For the CDR3, the DNA is TGTGCCAGCAGCTTTAGTACCATGGGGAGCTACGAGCAGTTCTTC. Supplemented by reference TRBV5-5 and TRBJ2-1, the full variable domain reads DAGVTQSPTHLIKTRGQQVTLRCSPISGHKSVSWYQQVLGQGPQFIFQYYEKEERGRGNFPDRFSARQFPNYSSELNVNALLLGDSALYLCASSFSTMGSYEQFFGPGTRLTVL.

In regard to this clonotype: The junction departs from the called germline gene at one end, perhaps through a read error. The CDR3 DNA follows: TGTGTCAGCAGCCAAGGTATCCCGGACAGACGGGAGGGAAAACTGTTTTTT. Its translation is CVSSQGIPDRREGKLFF. The chain joins TRBV4-2 to TRBJ1-4, with a possible D match to TRBD1 (6 bases). CDR3 size: 17 residues. Looked up from germline, CDR1 is LGHNA and CDR2 is YNFKEQ.

V is TRBV19 and J is TRBJ1-2, with D possibly matching TRBD1 (5 bases). Germline V CDR1 and CDR2: LNHDA, SQIVND (reference sequence). The V end was cut by 4 bases, the J end by 8 bases, with 17 bases between. The CDR3 is 14 amino acids. The DNA of the CDR3 is TGTGCCAGTAGTACCCACGGAGAGGGGCAAGGCTACACCTTC. Residues: CASSTHGEGQGYTF.

The rearrangement joins TRBV6-2 or TRBV6-3 to TRBJ1-1; 7 bases are shared with TRBD1. V dropped 5 bases and J dropped 1; count of bases not matched to a gene: 7. This CDR3 contains 15 residues. Germline V gene data show CDR1 as MNHEY and CDR2 as SVGEGT. Written as DNA, the CDR3 is TGTGCCAGCAGTCGTTGGGACAGAAGGAACACTGAAGCTTTCTTT. It is translated as CASSRWDRRNTEAFF.

J is TRBJ1-4 and V is TRBV7-8, with D perhaps TRBD1 (5 bases). The CDR3 length is 14 residues. Trimming stripped 3 bases from V and 4 bases from J, with 9 bases between. Per the germline V gene, CDR1 is SGHVS and CDR2 is FQNEAQ. DNA of the CDR3: TGTGCCAGCAGCTTGGGGGGTGATAATGAAAAACTGTTTTTT. Amino acids: CASSLGGDNEKLFF. The full variable domain, rest sourced from reference TRBV7-8 and TRBJ1-4, is GAGVSQSPRYKVAKRGQDVALRCDPISGHVSLFWYQQALGQGPEFLTYFQNEAQLDKSGLPSDRFFAERPEGSVSTLKIQRTQQEDSAVYLCASSLGGDNEKLFFGSGTQLSVL.

This rearrangement joins TRBV5-1 to TRBJ2-3; TRBD1 is a possible D gene (5 bases). With 4 bases removed from V and 0 bases from J, the gap between germline ends came to 12 bases. The CDR3 contains 15 residues. Per germline, CDR1 SGHRS and CDR2 YFSETQ. The CDR3 DNA sequence: TGCGCCAGCAGCCCCGGACACACTAGCACAGATACGCAGTATTTT. Protein product: CASSPGHTSTDTQYF.

In its sample, this clonotype was seen a few times. The chain combines TRBV7-2 with TRBJ2-7; D is perhaps TRBD1 (6 bases). The CDR3 is 13 amino acids. The V gene lost 5 bases and the J gene lost 3 bases, with 11 bases spanning the gap. Germline V gene lookup returns CDR1 SGHTA and CDR2 FQGNSA. CDR3 sequence (DNA): TGTGCCAGCAGCCCTTCAGGGGACTACGAGCAGTACTTC. Residues: CASSPSGDYEQYF.

The V and J genes are TRBV7-9 and TRBJ2-7, with a tentative D call TRBD1 (6 bases). The V end was cut by 3 bases, the J end by 9 bases, with 15 bases between. CDR3 length equals 13 residues. Germline assignment: CDR1 SEHNR and CDR2 FQNEAQ (reference sequence). CDR3 sequence (DNA): TGTGCCAGCAGCTTCACGGACAGCCTCGGGCAGTACTTC. Its translation: CASSFTDSLGQYF. Filled out from reference TRBV7-9 and TRBJ2-7, the complete variable domain reads DTGVSQNPRHKITKRGQNVTFRCDPISEHNRLYWYRQTLGQGPEFLTYFQNEAQLEKSRLLSDRFSAERPKGSFSTLEIQRTEQGDSAMYLCASSFTDSLGQYFGPGTRLTVT.

The chain carries TRBV7-9 and TRBJ1-1; 7 positions match TRBD1. Germline CDR1 SEHNR, CDR2 FQNEAQ (reference sequence). This CDR3 has 12 amino acids. With 5 bases clipped from V and 12 bases from J, the junction kept 9 bases outside the gene matches. The chain's CDR3 is CASSRDHRGSFF. CDR3 DNA sequence: TGTGCCAGCAGCCGAGACCACAGGGGATCTTTCTTT. Full variable domain (rest looked up from reference TRBV7-9 and TRBJ1-1): DTGVSQNPRHKITKRGQNVTFRCDPISEHNRLYWYRQTLGQGPEFLTYFQNEAQLEKSRLLSDRFSAERPKGSFSTLEIQRTEQGDSAMYLCASSRDHRGSFFGQGTRLTVV.

The sample holds a few counts of this clonotype. The chain uses TRBV4-3 and TRBJ2-3, with a possible D match to TRBD2 (6 bases). Germline V gives CDR1 LGHNA, CDR2 YSLEER. This CDR3 has 16 residues. Deletions cut 2 bases from V and 5 bases from J, with 17 bases between. The CDR3 here is CASSQSPGASGDTQYF. The DNA for the CDR3 is TGCGCCAGCAGCCAATCCCCGGGAGCGAGTGGAGATACGCAGTATTTT.

This clonotype has only a few counts. This rearrangement joins TRBV20-1 to TRBJ2-2, with 9 positions matching TRBD2. Germline V gene sequence: CDR1 DFQATT, CDR2 SNEGSKA (reference sequence). Unmatched junction bases numbered 14, after V lost 5 bases and J lost 1 base. The CDR3 runs to 18 residues. This CDR3 is CSASPAGGPAWNTGELFF. The CDR3 bases are TGCAGTGCTTCCCCAGCGGGAGGCCCTGCCTGGAACACCGGGGAGCTGTTTTTT.